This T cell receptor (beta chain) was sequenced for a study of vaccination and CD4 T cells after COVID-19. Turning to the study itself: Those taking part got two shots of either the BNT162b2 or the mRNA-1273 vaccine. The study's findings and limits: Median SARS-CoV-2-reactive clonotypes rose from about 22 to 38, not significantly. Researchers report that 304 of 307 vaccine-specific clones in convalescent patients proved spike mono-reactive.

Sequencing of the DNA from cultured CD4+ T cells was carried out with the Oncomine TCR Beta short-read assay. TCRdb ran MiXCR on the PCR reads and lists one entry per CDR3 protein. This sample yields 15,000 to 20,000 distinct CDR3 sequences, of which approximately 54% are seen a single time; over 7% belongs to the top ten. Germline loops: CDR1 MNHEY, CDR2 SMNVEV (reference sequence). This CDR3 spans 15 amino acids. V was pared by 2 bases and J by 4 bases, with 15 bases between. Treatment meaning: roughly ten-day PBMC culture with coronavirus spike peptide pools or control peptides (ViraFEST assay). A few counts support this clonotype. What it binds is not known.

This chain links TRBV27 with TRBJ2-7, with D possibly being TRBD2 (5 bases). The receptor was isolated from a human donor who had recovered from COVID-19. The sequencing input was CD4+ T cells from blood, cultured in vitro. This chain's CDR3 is CASSLEGLGRYEQYF. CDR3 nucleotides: TGTGCCAGCAGTTTAGAGGGTTTGGGTCGGTACGAGCAGTACTTC.